This T cell receptor (beta chain) was recovered during a study of blood T cell repertoires in COVID-19. Overall study: PBMCs, B-cell-depleted T cells, or T cells provided the cDNA or gDNA that made up the material.

Using immunoSEQ multiplex PCR, the repertoire was profiled, and TCRdb retains in-frame clones only, with some absent. This sample has roughly 300,000 clones; 92% occur once, and the top ten carry around 18%. The TCR sequence derives from a woman aged 25 to 39 who had recovered from COVID-19. Source material: PBMCs or T cells enriched from blood (not recorded which).

The CDR3 DNA is TGTGCCAGCTCTACCCGGGGCAAAAACATTCAGTACTTC. It codes for CASSTRGKNIQYF. The chain combines TRBV18 with TRBJ2-4, with D possibly TRBD2 on 5 matching bases. Germline V gives CDR1 KGHSH, CDR2 LQKENI. V lost 6 bases to trimming and J lost 3 bases, with 9 bases between them. This CDR3 is built from 13 residues. Drawing the rest from reference TRBV18 and TRBJ2-4, the complete variable domain is NAGVMQNPRHLVRRRGQEARLRCSPMKGHSHVYWYRQLPEEGLKFMVYLQKENIIDESGMPKERFSAEFPKEGPSILRIQQVVRGDSAAYFCASSTRGKNIQYFGAGTRLSVL.